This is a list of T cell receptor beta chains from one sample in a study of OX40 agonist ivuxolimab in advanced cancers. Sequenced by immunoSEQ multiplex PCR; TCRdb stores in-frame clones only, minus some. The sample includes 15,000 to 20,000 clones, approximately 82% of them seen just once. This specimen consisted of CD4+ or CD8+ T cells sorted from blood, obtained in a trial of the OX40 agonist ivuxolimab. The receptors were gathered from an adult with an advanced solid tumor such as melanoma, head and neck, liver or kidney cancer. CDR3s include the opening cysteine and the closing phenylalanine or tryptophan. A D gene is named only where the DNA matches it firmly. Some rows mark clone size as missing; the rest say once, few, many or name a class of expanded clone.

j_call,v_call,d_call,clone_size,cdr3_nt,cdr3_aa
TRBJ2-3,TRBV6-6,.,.,TGTGCCAGCGGGCCTTACACAGATACGCAGTATTTT,CASGPYTDTQYF
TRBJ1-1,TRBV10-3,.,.,TGTGCCATCAGTGAGTCGGCCGCTCTGGGCACTGAAGCTTTCTTT,CAISESAALGTEAFF
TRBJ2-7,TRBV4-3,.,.,TGCGCCAGCAGCCCTACCCAGGGTTCCGAGCAGTACTTC,CASSPTQGSEQYF
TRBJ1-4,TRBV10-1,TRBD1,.,TGCGCCAGCAGTGAGGGACAGGGGGCTCTTGCTAATGAAAAACTGTTTTTT,CASSEGQGALANEKLFF
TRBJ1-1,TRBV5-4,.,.,TGTGCCAGCAGCTTGCCCGGTGCTCTGAACACTGAAGCTTTCTTT,CASSLPGALNTEAFF
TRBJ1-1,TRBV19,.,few,TGTGCCAGTATAGGACATCCAAACACTGAAGCTTTCTTT,CASIGHPNTEAFF
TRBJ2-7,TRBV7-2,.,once,TGTGCCAGCAGCTTGCCGGGCGGCGAGCAGTACTTC,CASSLPGGEQYF
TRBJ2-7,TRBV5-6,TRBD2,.,TGTGCCAGCAGCTTGTTCCCTAGCGGGTACGAGCAGTACTTC,CASSLFPSGYEQYF
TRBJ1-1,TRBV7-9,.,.,TGTGCCAGCAGCTCCGCCCGGACAGTGAACACTGAAGCTTTCTTT,CASSSARTVNTEAFF
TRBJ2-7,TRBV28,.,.,TGTGCCAGCAGTTTATCCCCAGCGGGCGCCGAGCAGTACTTC,CASSLSPAGAEQYF